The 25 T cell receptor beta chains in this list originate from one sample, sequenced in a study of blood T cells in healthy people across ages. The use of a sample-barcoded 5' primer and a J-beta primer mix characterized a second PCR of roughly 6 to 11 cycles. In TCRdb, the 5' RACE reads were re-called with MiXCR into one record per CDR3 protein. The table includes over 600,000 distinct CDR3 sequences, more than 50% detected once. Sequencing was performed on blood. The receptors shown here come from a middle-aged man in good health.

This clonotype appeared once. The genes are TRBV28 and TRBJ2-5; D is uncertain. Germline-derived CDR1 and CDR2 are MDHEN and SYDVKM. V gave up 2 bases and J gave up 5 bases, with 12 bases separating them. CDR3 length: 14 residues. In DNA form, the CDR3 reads TGTGCCAGCAGTTTAATTCCTTCCCAGGAGACCCAGTACTTC. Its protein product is CASSLIPSQETQYF.

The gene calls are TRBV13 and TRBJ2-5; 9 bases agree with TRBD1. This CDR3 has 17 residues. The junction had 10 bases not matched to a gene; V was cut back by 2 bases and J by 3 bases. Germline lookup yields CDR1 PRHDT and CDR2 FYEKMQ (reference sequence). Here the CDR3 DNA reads TGTGCCAGCAGCTTACGGACTTCTGGACAGGGGAAAGAGACCCAGTACTTC. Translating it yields CASSLRTSGQGKETQYF.

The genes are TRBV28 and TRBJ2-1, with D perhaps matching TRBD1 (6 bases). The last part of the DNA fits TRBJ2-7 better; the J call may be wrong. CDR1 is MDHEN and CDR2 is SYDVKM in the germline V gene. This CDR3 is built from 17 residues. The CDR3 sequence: CASSSQFGQYSYNEQYF. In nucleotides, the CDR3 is TGTGCCAGCAGTTCACAATTCGGACAGTATTCCTACAATGAGCAGTACTTC.

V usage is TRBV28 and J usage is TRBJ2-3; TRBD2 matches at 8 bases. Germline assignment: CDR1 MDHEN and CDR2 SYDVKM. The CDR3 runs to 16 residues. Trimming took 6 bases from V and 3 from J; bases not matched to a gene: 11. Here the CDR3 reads CASSHRGGLVTDTQYF. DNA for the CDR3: TGTGCCAGCAGCCATAGGGGGGGACTAGTGACAGATACGCAGTATTTT.

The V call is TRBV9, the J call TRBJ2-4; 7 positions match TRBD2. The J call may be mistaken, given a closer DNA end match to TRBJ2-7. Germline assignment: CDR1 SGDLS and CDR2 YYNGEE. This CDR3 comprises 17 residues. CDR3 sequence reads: CASSVGGVAGGSYEQYF. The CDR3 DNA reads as TGTGCCAGCAGCGTAGGTGGGGTTGCCGGCGGGAGTTACGAGCAGTACTTC.

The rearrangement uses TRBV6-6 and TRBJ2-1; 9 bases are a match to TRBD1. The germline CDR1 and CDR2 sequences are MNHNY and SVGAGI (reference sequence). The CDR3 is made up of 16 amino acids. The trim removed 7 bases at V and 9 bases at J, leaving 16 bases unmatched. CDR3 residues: CASINPPDRGVSEQFF. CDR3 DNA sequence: TGTGCCAGCATTAACCCCCCGGACAGGGGTGTTAGTGAGCAGTTCTTC.

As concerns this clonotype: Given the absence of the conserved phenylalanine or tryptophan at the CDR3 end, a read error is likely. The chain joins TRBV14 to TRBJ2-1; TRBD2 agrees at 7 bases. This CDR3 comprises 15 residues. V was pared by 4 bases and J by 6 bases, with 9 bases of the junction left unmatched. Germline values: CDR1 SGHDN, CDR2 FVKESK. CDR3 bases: TGTGCCAGCAGCCCCCGGACTAGTGGGACCAATGAGCAGTTCCTC. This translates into CASSPRTSGTNEQFL.

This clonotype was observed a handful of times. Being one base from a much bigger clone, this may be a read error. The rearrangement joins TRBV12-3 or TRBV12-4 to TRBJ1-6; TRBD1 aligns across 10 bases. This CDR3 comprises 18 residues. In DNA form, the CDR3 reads TGTGCCAGCAGTCCCCGGACAGGGGGAAGCTCCTATAATTCACCCCCCCACTTT. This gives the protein CASSPRTGGSSYNSPPHF.

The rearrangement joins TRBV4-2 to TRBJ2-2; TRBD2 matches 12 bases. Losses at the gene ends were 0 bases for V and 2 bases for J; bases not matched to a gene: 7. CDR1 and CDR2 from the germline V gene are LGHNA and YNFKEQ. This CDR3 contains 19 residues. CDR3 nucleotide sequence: TGTGCCAGCAGCCAAGATCGTAGGACTAGCGGGGCCAACACCGGGGAGCTGTTTTTT. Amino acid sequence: CASSQDRRTSGANTGELFF.

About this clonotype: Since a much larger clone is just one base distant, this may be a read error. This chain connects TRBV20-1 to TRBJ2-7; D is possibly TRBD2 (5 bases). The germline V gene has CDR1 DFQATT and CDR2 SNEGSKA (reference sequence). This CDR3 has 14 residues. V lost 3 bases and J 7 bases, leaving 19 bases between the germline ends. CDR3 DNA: TGCAGTGCTAGCCTCGGGATGTGGAGCAATGAGCAGTACTTC. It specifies CSASLGMWSNEQYF.

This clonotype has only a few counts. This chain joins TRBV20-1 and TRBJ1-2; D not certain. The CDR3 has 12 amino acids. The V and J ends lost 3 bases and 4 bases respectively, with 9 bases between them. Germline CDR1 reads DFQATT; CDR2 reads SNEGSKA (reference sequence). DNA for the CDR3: TGCAGTGCTAGGCCGGACTCCTATGGCTACACCTTC. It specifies CSARPDSYGYTF.

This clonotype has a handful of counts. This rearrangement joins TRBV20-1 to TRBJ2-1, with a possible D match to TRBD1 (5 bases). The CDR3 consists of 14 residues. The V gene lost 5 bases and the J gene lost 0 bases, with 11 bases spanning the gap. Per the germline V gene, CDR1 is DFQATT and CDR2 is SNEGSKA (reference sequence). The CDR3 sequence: CSAGALSSYNEQFF. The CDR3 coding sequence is TGCAGTGCTGGGGCCTTGAGCTCCTACAATGAGCAGTTCTTC.

Here the CDR3 DNA reads TGTGCCAGCAGCCCTTCGGACAGGGGGAAGGCTGAAGCTTTCTTT. Translated: CASSPSDRGKAEAFF. This chain links TRBV3-1 with TRBJ1-1; 10 nucleotides match TRBD1. Germline V gene sequence: CDR1 LGHDT, CDR2 YNNKEL (reference sequence). V dropped 4 bases and J dropped 6; count of bases not matched to a gene: 8. The CDR3 has 15 residues.

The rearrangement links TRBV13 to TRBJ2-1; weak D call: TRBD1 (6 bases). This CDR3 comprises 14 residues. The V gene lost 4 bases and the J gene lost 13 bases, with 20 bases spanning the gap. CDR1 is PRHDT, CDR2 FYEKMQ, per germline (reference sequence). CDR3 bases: TGTGCCAGCAGCTCGAAAACTCACAGGGTTGGCCAGTTCTTC. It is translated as CASSSKTHRVGQFF.

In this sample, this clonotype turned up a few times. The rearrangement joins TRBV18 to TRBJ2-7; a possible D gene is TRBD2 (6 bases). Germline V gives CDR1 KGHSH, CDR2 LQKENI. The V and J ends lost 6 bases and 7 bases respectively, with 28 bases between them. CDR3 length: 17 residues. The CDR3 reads CASSQFATGSPAGEQYF. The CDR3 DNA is TGTGCCAGCTCCCAATTCGCAACCGGGAGTCCGGCGGGAGAGCAGTACTTC.

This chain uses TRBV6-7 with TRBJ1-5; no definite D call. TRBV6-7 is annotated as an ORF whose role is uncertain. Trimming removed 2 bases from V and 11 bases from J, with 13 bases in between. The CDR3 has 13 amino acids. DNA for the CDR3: TGTGCCAGCAGTTACCCCACGCCCAGGACCCAGCATTTT. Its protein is CASSYPTPRTQHF.

The CDR3 is CASNKDGNTEAFF. The CDR3 coding sequence is TGTGCCAGCAATAAGGACGGGAACACTGAAGCTTTCTTT. The chain has TRBV12-3 or TRBV12-4 and TRBJ1-1; no definite D call. This CDR3 has 13 residues. Between the trimmed V and J ends, which lost 7 bases and 1 base, there was a span of 10 bases.

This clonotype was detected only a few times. The CDR3 protein is CASSLQGFTEQYF. As DNA, the CDR3 is TGTGCCAGCAGCCTACAGGGGTTCACTGAGCAGTACTTC. V gene TRBV7-9 combines with J gene TRBJ2-7; the match to TRBD1 covers 7 bases. The J segment lost 7 bases and the V segment lost 5 bases, leaving 8 bases of the junction unmatched. Germline V gives CDR1 SEHNR, CDR2 FQNEAQ (reference sequence). This CDR3 has 13 amino acids.

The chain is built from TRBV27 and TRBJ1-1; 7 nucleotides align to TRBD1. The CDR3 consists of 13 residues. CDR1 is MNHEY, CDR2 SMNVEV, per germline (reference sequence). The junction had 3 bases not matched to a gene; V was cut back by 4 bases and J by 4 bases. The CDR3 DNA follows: TGTGCCAGCAGTTCCGGGACAGCCACTGAAGCTTTCTTT. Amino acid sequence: CASSSGTATEAFF.

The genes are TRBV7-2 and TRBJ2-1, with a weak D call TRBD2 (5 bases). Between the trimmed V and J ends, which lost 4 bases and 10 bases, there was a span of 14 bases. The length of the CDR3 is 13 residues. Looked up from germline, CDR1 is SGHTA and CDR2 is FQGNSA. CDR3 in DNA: TGTGCCAGCAGCTCCACGAGCGGATACGAGCAGTTCTTC. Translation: CASSSTSGYEQFF. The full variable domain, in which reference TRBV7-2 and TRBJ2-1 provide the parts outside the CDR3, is GAGVSQSPSNKVTEKGKDVELRCDPISGHTALYWYRQSLGQGLEFLIYFQGNSAPDKSGLPSDRFSAERTGGSVSTLTIQRTQQEDSAVYLCASSSTSGYEQFFGPGTRLTVL.

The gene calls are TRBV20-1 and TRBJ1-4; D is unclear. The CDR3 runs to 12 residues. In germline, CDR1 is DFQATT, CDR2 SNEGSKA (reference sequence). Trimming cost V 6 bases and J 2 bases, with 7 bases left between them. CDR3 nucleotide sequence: TGCAGTGCGTGGAGGACTAATGAAAAACTGTTTTTT. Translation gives CSAWRTNEKLFF.

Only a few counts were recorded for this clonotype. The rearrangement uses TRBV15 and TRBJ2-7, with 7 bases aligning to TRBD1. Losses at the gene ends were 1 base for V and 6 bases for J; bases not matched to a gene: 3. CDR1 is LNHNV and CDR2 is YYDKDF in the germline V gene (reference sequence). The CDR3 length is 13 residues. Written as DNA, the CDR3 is TGTGCCACCAGCAGAGCAACAGGGGCCGAGCAGTACTTC. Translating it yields CATSRATGAEQYF.

The CDR3 nucleotides are TGTGCCAGCAAAGGTAGGCGGGGGGCCGATGGTGAGCAGTTCTTC. Its translation is CASKGRRGADGEQFF. The gene calls are TRBV6-1 and TRBJ2-1; 8 positions match TRBD2. Germline CDR1 reads MNHNS; CDR2 reads SASEGT. The CDR3 length is 15 residues. V trimming: 7 bases; J trimming: 9 bases; junction bases outside the gene matches: 14.

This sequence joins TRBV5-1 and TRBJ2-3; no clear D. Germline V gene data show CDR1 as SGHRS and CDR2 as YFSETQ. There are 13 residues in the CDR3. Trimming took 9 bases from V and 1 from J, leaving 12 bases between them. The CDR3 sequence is CATAARRTDTQYF. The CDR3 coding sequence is TGCGCCACCGCGGCCAGGCGCACAGATACGCAGTATTTT.

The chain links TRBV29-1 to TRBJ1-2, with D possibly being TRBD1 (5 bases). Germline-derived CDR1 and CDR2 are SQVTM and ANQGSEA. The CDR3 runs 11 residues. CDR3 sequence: CNIADLGENTF. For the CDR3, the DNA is TGCAACATCGCCGATCTGGGGGAAAACACCTTC.